A single sample is the source of the 15 T cell receptor beta chains below, sequenced in a study of cytomegalovirus exposure and HLA in healthy donors. PCR amplification relied on 60 Vbeta primers (plus 13 Jbeta primers). Measured with immunoSEQ multiplex PCR; TCRdb has only the in-frame clones, and not every one. The sample lists some 200,000 clones, around 89% occurring once. Sequencing was carried out using PBMCs. These TCRs come from a woman between 18 and 29 years old in good health and CMV-seronegative.

The chain is built from TRBV9 and TRBJ1-1, with 7 nucleotides matching TRBD1. CDR3 size: 14 residues. Losses at the gene ends were 3 bases for V and 4 bases for J; bases not matched to a gene: 6. The germline V gene has CDR1 SGDLS and CDR2 YYNGEE. The CDR3 DNA follows: TGTGCCAGCAGCGCCCAATCAGGGGGCACTGAAGCTTTCTTT. It is translated as CASSAQSGGTEAFF. Based on the CDR3 plus reference TRBV9 and TRBJ1-1, the full variable domain is DSGVTQTPKHLITATGQRVTLRCSPRSGDLSVYWYQQSLDQGLQFLIQYYNGEERAKGNILERFSAQQFPDLHSELNLSSLELGDSALYFCASSAQSGGTEAFFGQGTRLTVV.

V usage is TRBV9 and J usage is TRBJ2-7, with TRBD1 as a possible D gene (6 bases). V shed 4 bases and J shed 1 base, with 21 bases lying between them. This CDR3 comprises 17 residues. The germline gives CDR1 SGDLS, CDR2 YYNGEE. CDR3 in DNA: TGTGCCAGCAGCTACAACCCCTCGACAGGAGTTTCCTACGAGCAGTACTTC. Translation: CASSYNPSTGVSYEQYF.

The chain has TRBV14 and TRBJ2-7, with 7 bases lining up with TRBD2. Germline V CDR1 and CDR2: SGHDN, FVKESK. V lost 6 bases and J lost 3; bases outside the gene matches: 11. There are 15 residues in the CDR3. The CDR3 nucleotides read TGTGCCAGCAGTCCGCCGGGGGAGGGGAACTACGAGCAGTACTTC. Residues: CASSPPGEGNYEQYF.

V usage is TRBV21-1 and J usage is TRBJ1-2. TRBV21-1 is deemed a pseudogene. This CDR3 is built from 13 residues. The CDR3 bases are TGTGCCAATCGGAGGGACGGAATGGGAGGCTACACCTTC. It is translated as CANRRDGMGGYTF.

Only one count was recorded for this clone. Here the CDR3 DNA reads TGTGCCAGCAGCAAGCAGCTAGGGGTTCGGAACACTGAAGCTTTCTTT. Encoded protein: CASSKQLGVRNTEAFF. This chain connects TRBV9 to TRBJ1-1; tentatively, D is TRBD1 (5 bases). The CDR3 extends over 16 amino acids. Germline V gene data show CDR1 as SGDLS and CDR2 as YYNGEE. The V and J ends lost 4 bases and 1 base respectively, with 17 bases between them.

This chain connects TRBV7-3 to TRBJ2-3, with 8 bases identical to TRBD2. In germline, CDR1 is SGHTA, CDR2 FQGTGA. Unmatched junction bases numbered 13, after V lost 1 base and J lost 4 bases. The CDR3 covers 18 residues. The CDR3 reads CASSLRGTSYGLADTQYF. In DNA, the CDR3 is TGTGCCAGCAGCTTAAGGGGGACTAGTTATGGTCTCGCAGATACGCAGTATTTT.

As DNA, the CDR3 is TGCGCCAGCAGCCAATACCAGGGGGGGACAGGGGACGAAAAACTGTTTTTT. Amino acids: CASSQYQGGTGDEKLFF. V and J are TRBV4-3 and TRBJ1-4; TRBD1 matches at 10 bases. The CDR3 is made up of 17 amino acids. Germline CDR1 LGHNA, CDR2 YSLEER. Losses at the gene ends were 2 bases for V and 8 bases for J; bases not matched to a gene: 11.

This chain joins TRBV11-3 and TRBJ2-1; TRBD2 is a possible D gene (6 bases). The germline V gene encodes CDR1 SGHNT and CDR2 YENEEA. The CDR3 loop spans 14 amino acids. V dropped 5 bases and J dropped 8 bases, with 16 bases sitting between them. The CDR3 DNA follows: TGTGCCAGCAGCGGGTGGAGGGGTTCATATGAGCAGTTCTTC. It translates to CASSGWRGSYEQFF.

The genes are TRBV27 and TRBJ2-7, with D possibly matching TRBD2 (6 bases). The CDR3 totals 16 residues. Trimming stripped 4 bases from V and 2 bases from J, with 18 bases between. Germline CDR1 reads MNHEY; CDR2 reads SMNVEV (reference sequence). CDR3 loop: CASSSSSGVRTYEQYF. The DNA for the CDR3 is TGTGCCAGCAGTTCATCTTCGGGAGTTCGGACCTACGAGCAGTACTTC.

This clone came up once. As DNA, the CDR3 is TGCGCCAGCAGCTTGAGTCGGGGGACAGATACGCAGTATTTT. It encodes CASSLSRGTDTQYF. V usage is TRBV5-1 and J usage is TRBJ2-3; the D gene is possibly TRBD2 (6 bases). CDR3 length: 14 residues. CDR1 and CDR2 from the germline V gene are SGHRS and YFSETQ. V dropped 1 base and J dropped 3 bases, with 9 bases sitting between them.

This clone was found once. V gene TRBV5-1 combines with J gene TRBJ2-7, with 7 bases aligning to TRBD1. Germline V gene lookup returns CDR1 SGHRS and CDR2 YFSETQ. V lost 4 bases, J lost 2 bases, and 6 bases stayed unmatched. CDR3 size: 14 residues. CDR3 loop: CASSMDRPTYEQYF. For the CDR3, the DNA is TGCGCCAGCAGCATGGACAGGCCCACCTACGAGCAGTACTTC.

The chain links TRBV6-6 to TRBJ1-6, with D possibly being TRBD1 (5 bases). The CDR3 contains 15 residues. The V end was cut by 2 bases, the J end by 7 bases, with 12 bases between. Looked up from germline, CDR1 is MNHNY and CDR2 is SVGAGI (reference sequence). The CDR3, as DNA: TGTGCCAGCAGTTACCCCTGGCAGGGAAATTCACCCCTCCACTTT. It encodes CASSYPWQGNSPLHF.

V is TRBV27 and J is TRBJ2-7, with 9 bases that match TRBD2. This CDR3 comprises 15 residues. Germline CDR1 and CDR2: MNHEY and SMNVEV (reference sequence). J gave up 2 bases and V 10 bases, and 12 bases lay outside the gene matches. CDR3 in amino acids: CATQDGAGGAYEQYF. The CDR3 DNA follows: TGTGCCACCCAGGACGGAGCGGGAGGTGCCTACGAGCAGTACTTC.

V usage is TRBV27 and J usage is TRBJ2-2; D is uncertain. The CDR3 spans 13 residues. Germline values: CDR1 MNHEY, CDR2 SMNVEV (reference sequence). Trimming stripped 6 bases from V and 8 bases from J, with 13 bases between. This CDR3 is CASSPYQAGELFF. The CDR3 DNA is TGTGCCAGCAGCCCTTACCAGGCAGGGGAGCTGTTTTTT.

The V and J genes are TRBV19 and TRBJ1-1; perhaps TRBD1 as D (5 bases). Germline V gene lookup returns CDR1 LNHDA and CDR2 SQIVND (reference sequence). V was trimmed by 4 bases and J by 1 base, leaving 10 bases between them. CDR3 length: 14 amino acids. The CDR3 coding sequence is TGTGCCAGTAGTAGGACACCGACGAACACTGAAGCTTTCTTT. It encodes CASSRTPTNTEAFF. Based on the CDR3 plus reference TRBV19 and TRBJ1-1, the full variable domain is DGGITQSPKYLFRKEGQNVTLSCEQNLNHDAMYWYRQDPGQGLRLIYYSQIVNDFQKGDIAEGYSVSREKKESFPLTVTSAQKNPTAFYLCASSRTPTNTEAFFGQGTRLTVV.